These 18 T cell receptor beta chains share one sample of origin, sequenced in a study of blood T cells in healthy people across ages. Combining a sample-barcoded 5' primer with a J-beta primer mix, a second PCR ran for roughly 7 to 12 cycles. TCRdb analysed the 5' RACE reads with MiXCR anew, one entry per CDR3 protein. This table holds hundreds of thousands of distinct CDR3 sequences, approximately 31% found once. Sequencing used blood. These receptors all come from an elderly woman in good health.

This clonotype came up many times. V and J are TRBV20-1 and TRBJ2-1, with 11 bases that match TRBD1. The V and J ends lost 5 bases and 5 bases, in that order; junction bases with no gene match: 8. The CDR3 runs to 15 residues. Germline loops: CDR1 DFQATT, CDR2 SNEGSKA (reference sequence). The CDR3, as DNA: TGCAGTGCTGGGACGGGACAGGGGGTAGACAATGAGCAGTTCTTC. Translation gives CSAGTGQGVDNEQFF.

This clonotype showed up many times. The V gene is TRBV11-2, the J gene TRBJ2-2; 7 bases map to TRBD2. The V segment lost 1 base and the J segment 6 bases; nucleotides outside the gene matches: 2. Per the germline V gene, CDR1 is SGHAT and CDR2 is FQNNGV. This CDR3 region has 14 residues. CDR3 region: CASSLAGGSGELFF. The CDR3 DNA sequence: TGTGCCAGCAGCTTAGCGGGGGGATCCGGGGAGCTGTTTTTT. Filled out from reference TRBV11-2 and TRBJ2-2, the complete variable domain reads EAGVAQSPRYKIIEKRQSVAFWCNPISGHATLYWYQQILGQGPKLLIQFQNNGVVDDSQLPKDRFSAERLKGVDSTLKIQPAKLEDSAVYLCASSLAGGSGELFFGEGSRLTVL.

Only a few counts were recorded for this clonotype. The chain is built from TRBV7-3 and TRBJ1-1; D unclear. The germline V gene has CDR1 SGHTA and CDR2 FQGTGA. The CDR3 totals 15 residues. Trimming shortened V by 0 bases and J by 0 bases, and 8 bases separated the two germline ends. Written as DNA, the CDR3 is TGTGCCAGCAGCTTAACGGCAAGAATGAACACTGAAGCTTTCTTT. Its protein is CASSLTARMNTEAFF.

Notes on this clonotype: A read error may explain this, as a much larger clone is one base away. The CDR3 reads CASSSHRGGLGNEQYF. CDR3 coding DNA: TGTGCCAGCAGCTCCCACCGGGGGGGCCTTGGCAATGAGCAGTACTTC. The chain recombines TRBV7-3 with TRBJ2-1; 8 nucleotides match TRBD2. With the DNA end fitting TRBJ2-7 better, the J assignment may be wrong. This CDR3 has 16 amino acids. CDR1 and CDR2 (germline): SGHTA, FQGTGA.

CDR3 coding DNA: TGTGCCAGCAGCTATAATACACCAGGGGCGGGCTATGGCTACACCTTC. Translating it yields CASSYNTPGAGYGYTF. The J gene is TRBJ1-2, the V gene TRBV7-2; maybe TRBD1 (6 bases). V gave up 4 bases and J gave up 4 bases, with 19 bases separating them. CDR3 length: 16 amino acids. The germline V gene has CDR1 SGHTA and CDR2 FQGNSA.

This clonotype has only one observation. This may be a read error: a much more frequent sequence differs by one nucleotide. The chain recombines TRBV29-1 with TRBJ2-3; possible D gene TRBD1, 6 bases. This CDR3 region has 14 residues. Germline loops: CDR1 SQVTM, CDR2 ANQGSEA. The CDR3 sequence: CGVRPNQGTDTQYF. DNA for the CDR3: TGCGGCGTGAGACCGAACCAGGGGACAGATACGCAGTATTTT.

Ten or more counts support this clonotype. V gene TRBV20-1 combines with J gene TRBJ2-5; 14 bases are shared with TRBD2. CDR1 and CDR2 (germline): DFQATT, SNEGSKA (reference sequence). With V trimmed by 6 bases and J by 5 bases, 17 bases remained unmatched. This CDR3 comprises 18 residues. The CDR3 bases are TGCAGTGCCCTCCCGCTCGGACTAGCGGGGGGCCAGGGGGAGACCCAGTACTTC. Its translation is CSALPLGLAGGQGETQYF.

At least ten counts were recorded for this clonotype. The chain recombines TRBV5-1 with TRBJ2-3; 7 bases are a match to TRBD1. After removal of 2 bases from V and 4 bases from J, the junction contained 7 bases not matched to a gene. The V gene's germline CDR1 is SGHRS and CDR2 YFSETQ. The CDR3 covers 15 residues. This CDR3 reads CASSLGGSRSDTQYF. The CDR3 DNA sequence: TGCGCCAGCAGCTTAGGGGGCTCTAGGTCAGATACGCAGTATTTT.

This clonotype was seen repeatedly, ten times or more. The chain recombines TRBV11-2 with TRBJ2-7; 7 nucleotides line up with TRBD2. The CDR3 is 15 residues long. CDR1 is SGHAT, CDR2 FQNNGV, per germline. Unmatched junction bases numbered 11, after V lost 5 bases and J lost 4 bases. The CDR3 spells CASSLNGGGSYEQYF. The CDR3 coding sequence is TGTGCCAGCAGCCTTAACGGCGGGGGATCTTACGAGCAGTACTTC.

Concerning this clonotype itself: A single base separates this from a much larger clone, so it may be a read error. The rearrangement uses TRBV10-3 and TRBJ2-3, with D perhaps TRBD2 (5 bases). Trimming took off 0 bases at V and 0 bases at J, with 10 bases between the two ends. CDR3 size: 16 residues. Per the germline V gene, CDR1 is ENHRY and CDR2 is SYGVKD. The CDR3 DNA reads TGTGCCATCAGTGAGTCGGCTAGCAGTAGCACAGATACGCAGTATTTT. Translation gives CAISESASSSTDTQYF.

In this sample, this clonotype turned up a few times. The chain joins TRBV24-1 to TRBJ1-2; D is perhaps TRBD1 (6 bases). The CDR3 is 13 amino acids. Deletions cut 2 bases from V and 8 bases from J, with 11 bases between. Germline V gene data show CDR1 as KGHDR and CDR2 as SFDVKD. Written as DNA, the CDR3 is TGTGCCACCAGTGATTCAGGGGTGGCAGGCTACACCTTC. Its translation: CATSDSGVAGYTF.

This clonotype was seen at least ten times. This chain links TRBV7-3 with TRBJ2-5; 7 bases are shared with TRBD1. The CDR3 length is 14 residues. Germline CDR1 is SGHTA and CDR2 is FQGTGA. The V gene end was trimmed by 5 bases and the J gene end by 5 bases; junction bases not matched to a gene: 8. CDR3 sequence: CASSRDRASETQYF. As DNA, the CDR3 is TGTGCCAGCAGCCGAGACAGGGCTTCTGAGACCCAGTACTTC.

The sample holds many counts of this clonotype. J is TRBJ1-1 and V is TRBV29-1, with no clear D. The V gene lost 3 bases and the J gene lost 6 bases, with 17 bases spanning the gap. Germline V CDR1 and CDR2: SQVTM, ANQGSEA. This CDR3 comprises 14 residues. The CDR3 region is CSVDVASQVAEAFF. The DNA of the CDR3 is TGCAGCGTTGATGTGGCTAGCCAGGTCGCTGAAGCTTTCTTT.

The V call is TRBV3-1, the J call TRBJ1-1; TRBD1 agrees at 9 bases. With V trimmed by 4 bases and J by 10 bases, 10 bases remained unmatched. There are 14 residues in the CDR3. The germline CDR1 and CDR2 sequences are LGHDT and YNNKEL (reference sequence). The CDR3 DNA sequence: TGTGCCAGCAGCCCTCGGGACAGGGAGGTATTAGCTTTCTTT. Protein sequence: CASSPRDREVLAFF.

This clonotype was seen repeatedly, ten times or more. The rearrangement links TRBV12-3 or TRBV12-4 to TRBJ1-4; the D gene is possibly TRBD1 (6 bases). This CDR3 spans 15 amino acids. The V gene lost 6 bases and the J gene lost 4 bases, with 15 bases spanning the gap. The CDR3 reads CASRSDRGFNEKLFF. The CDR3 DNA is TGTGCCAGCAGGTCGGACAGAGGCTTTAATGAAAAACTGTTTTTT.

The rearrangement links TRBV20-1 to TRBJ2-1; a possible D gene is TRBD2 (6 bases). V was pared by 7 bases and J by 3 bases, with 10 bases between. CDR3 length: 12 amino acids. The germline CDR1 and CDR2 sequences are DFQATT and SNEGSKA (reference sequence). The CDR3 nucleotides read TGCAGTGGACTAGGGGACTACAATGAGCAGTTCTTC. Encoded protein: CSGLGDYNEQFF.

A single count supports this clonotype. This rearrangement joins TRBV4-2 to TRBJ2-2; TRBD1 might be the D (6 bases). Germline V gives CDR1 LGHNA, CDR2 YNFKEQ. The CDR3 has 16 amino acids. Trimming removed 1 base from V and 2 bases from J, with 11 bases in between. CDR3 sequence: CASSQVGQTNTGELFF. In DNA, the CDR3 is TGTGCCAGCAGCCAAGTCGGACAGACAAACACCGGGGAGCTGTTTTTT.

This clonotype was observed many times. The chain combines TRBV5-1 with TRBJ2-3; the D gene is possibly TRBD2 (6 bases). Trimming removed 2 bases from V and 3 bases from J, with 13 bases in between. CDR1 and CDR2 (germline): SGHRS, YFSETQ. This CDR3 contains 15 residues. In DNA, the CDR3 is TGCGCCAGCAGCTTAGTTCGGGGGAGTACAGATACGCAGTATTTT. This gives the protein CASSLVRGSTDTQYF.